This TCR beta chain emerged from a study of blood T cell repertoires in COVID-19. Study summary: From the United States, Italy and Spain came samples of acute and convalescent COVID-19. PBMCs, B-cell-depleted T cells, or T cells provided the cDNA or gDNA that made up the material.

Original processing notes: The assay estimated nucleated cells by amplifying reference gene primers. Assay: immunoSEQ multiplex PCR; the TCRdb copy retains only in-frame clones and omits some. The DNA gave D and trimming, while V, J and clone size come from that table. The table has approximately 150,000 clones, more than 60% seen once. Trimming removed 5 bases from V and 9 bases from J; junction bases left unmatched: 12. Germline-derived CDR1 and CDR2 are MNHEY and SMNVEV (reference sequence). The CDR3 extends over 15 amino acids. The chain recombines TRBV27 with TRBJ2-1; TRBD1 aligns across 8 bases. This sequence was found in a woman aged 55-69 years with acute or convalescent COVID-19. The source material was peripheral blood. In nucleotides, the CDR3 is TGTGCCAGCAGTCCTCACCAGGGGGCCAACAGTGAGCAGTTCTTC. Its protein is CASSPHQGANSEQFF.